This T cell receptor beta chain emerged from a study of blood T cell repertoires in COVID-19. The CDR3 contains 14 residues. Germline CDR1 reads SGHRS; CDR2 reads YFSETQ. Deletions cut 8 bases from V and 0 bases from J, with 14 bases between. Profiled with immunoSEQ multiplex PCR; TCRdb holds only in-frame clones, not every one. The data show 250,000 or so clones, approximately 85% seen once. Individuals aged about 18 to 95 years were recruited from 24 US areas. Clinical history reported by participants formed the basis on which cohorts were assigned. Donors of Cohort 3 who recovered were those that had two negative PCRs, clearance, or symptom resolution.

The chain employs TRBV5-1 and TRBJ1-2; D may be TRBD1 (5 bases). Sequencing was performed on PBMCs or T cells enriched from blood (not recorded which). The clonotype comes from a woman aged 50 to 60 who had recovered from COVID-19. CDR3 amino acids: CASKPGLSNYGYTF. The CDR3, as DNA: TGCGCCAGTAAACCGGGACTCTCTAACTATGGCTACACCTTC.